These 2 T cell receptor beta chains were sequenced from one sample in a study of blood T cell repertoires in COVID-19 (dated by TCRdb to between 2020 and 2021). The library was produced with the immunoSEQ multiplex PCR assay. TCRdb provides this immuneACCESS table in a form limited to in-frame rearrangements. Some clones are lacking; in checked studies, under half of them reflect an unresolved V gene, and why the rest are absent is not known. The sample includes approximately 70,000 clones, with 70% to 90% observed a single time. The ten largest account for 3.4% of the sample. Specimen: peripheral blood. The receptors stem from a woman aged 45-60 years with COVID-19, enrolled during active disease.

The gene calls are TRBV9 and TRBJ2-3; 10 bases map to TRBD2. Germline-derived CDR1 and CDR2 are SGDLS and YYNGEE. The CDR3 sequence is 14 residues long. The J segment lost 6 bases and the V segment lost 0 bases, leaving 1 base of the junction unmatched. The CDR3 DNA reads TGTGCCAGCAGCGTAGAAGCGGGAGGGGATACGCAGTATTTT. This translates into CASSVEAGGDTQYF.

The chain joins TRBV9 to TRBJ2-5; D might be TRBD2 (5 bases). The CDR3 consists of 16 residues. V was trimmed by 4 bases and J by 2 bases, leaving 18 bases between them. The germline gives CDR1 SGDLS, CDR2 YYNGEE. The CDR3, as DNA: TGTGCCAGCAGCCCCTCTATAGGGAGCCTACAAGAGACCCAGTACTTC. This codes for CASSPSIGSLQETQYF.